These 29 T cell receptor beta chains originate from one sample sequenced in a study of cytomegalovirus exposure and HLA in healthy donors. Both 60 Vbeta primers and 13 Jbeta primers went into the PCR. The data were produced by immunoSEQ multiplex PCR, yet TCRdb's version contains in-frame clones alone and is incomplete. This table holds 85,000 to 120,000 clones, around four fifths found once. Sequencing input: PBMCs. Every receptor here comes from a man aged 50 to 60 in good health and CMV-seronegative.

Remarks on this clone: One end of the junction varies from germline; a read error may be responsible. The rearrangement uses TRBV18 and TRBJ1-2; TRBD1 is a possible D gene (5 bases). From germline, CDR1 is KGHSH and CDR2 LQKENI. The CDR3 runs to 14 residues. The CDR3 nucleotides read TGTGCCAGCCCACCGAGGCCGGGGGACTATGGCTACACCTTC. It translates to CASPPRPGDYGYTF.

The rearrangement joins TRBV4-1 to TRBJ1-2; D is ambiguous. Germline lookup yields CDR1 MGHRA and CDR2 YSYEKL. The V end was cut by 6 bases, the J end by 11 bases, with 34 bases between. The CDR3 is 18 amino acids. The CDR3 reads CASRKVGESLSESRGYTF. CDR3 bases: TGCGCCAGCAGAAAGGTCGGGGAATCGTTAAGTGAGAGCCGGGGTTACACCTTC.

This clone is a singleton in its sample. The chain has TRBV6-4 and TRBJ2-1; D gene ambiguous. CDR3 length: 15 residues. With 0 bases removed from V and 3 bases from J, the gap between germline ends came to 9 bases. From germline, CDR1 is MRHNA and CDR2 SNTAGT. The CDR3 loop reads CASSDSHGGYNEQFF. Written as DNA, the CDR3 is TGTGCCAGCAGTGACTCCCACGGCGGCTACAATGAGCAGTTCTTC.

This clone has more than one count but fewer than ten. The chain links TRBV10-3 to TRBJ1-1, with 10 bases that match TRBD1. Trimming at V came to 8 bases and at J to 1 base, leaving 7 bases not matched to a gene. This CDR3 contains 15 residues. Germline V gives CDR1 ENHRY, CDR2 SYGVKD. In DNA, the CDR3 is TGTGCCATCGCCGACAGGGGGCGAACGAACACTGAAGCTTTCTTT. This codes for CAIADRGRTNTEAFF.

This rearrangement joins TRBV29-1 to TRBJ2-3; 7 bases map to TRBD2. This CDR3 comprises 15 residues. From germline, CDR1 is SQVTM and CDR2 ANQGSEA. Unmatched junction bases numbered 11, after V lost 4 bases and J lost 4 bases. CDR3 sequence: CSVVGLVEESDTQYF. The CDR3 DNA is TGCAGCGTTGTTGGACTAGTTGAAGAATCAGATACGCAGTATTTT.

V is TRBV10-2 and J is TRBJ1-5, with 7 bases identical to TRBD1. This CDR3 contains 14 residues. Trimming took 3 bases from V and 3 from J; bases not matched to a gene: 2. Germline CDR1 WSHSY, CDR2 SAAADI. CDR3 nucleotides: TGCGCCAGCAGTGAACAGGGGACCAATCAGCCCCAGCATTTT. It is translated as CASSEQGTNQPQHF.

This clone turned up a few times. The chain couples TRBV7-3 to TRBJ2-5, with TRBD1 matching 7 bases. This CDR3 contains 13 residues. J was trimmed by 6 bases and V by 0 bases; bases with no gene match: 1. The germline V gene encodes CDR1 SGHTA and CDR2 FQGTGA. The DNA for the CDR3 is TGTGCCAGCAGCTTAACACAGGGGCAGACCCAGTACTTC. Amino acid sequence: CASSLTQGQTQYF.

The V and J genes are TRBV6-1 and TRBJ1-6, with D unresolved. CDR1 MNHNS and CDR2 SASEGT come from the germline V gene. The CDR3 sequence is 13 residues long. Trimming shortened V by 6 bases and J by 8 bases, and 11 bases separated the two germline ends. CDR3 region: CASRPVRDSPLHF. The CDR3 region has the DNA TGTGCCAGCAGACCGGTCCGGGATTCACCCCTCCACTTT.

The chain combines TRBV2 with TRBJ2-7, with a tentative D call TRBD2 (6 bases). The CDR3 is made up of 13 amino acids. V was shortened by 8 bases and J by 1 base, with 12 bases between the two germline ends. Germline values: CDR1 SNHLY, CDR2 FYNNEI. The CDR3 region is CASGLARSYEQYV. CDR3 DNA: TGTGCCAGCGGCCTAGCGCGATCCTACGAGCAGTACGTC.

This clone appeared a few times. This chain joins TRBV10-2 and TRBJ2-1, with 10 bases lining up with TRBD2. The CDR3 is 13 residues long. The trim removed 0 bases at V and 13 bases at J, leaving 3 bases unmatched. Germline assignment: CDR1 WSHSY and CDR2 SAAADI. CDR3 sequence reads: CASSESLAGVQFF. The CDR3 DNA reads TGCGCCAGCAGTGAGTCCCTAGCGGGGGTACAGTTCTTC.

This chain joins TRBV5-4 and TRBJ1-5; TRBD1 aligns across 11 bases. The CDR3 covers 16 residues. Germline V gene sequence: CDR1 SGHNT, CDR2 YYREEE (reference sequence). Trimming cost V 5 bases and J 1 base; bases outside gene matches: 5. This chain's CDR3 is CASSPGTGGSNQPQHF. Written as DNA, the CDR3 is TGTGCCAGCAGTCCCGGGACAGGGGGGAGCAATCAGCCCCAGCATTTT.

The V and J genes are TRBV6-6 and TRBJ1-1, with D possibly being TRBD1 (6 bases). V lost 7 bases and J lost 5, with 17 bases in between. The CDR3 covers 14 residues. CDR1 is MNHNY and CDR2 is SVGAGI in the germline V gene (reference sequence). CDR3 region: CASTLTQGPTEAFF. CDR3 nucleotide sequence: TGTGCCAGCACTCTAACCCAGGGGCCGACTGAAGCTTTCTTT.

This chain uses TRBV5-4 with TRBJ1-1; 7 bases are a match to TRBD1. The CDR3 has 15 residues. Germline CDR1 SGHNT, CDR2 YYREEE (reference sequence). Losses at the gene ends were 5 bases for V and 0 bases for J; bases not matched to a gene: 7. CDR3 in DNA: TGTGCCAGCAGGGGGGACAGCTACATGAACACTGAAGCTTTCTTT. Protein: CASRGDSYMNTEAFF. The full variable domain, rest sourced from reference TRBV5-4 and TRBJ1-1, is ETGVTQSPTHLIKTRGQQVTLRCSSQSGHNTVSWYQQALGQGPQFIFQYYREEENGRGNFPPRFSGLQFPNYSSELNVNALELDDSALYLCASRGDSYMNTEAFFGQGTRLTVV.

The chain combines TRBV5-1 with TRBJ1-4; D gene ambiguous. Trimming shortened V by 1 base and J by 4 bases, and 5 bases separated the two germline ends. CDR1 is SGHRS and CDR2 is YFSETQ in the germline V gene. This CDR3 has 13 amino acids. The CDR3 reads CASSLLGNEKLFF. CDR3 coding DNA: TGCGCCAGCAGCTTGCTCGGTAATGAAAAACTGTTTTTT.

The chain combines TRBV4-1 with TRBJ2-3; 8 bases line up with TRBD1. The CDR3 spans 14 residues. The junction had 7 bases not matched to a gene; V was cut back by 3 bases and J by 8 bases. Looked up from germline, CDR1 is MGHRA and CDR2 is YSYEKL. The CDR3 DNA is TGCGCCAGCAGCCATAGACAGGGGACGGGTACGCAGTATTTT. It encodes CASSHRQGTGTQYF.

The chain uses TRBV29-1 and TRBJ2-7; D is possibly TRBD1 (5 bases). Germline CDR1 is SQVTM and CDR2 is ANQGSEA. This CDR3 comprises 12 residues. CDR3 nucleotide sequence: TGCAGCGCCCAGACAGACTCCTACAAGCAGTACGTC. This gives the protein CSAQTDSYKQYV.

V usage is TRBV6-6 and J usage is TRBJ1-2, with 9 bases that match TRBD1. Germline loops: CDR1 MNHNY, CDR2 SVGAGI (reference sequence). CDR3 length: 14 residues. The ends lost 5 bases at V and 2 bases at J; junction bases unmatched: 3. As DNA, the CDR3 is TGTGCCAGCAGTCCCGGGACAGGGAACTATGGCTACACCTTC. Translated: CASSPGTGNYGYTF.

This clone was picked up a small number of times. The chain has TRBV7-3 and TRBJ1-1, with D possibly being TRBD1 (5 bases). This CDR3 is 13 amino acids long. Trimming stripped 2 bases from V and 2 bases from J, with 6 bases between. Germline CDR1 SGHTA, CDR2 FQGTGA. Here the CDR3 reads CASSLDSNTEAFF. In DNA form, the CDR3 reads TGTGCCAGCAGCTTAGACAGTAACACTGAAGCTTTCTTT.

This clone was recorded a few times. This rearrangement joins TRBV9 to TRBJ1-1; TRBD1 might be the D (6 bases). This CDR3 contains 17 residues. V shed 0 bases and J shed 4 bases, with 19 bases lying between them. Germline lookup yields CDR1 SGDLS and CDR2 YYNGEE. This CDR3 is CASSVDRGGSGFTEAFF. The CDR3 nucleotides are TGTGCCAGCAGCGTAGATAGAGGGGGATCAGGCTTCACTGAAGCTTTCTTT.

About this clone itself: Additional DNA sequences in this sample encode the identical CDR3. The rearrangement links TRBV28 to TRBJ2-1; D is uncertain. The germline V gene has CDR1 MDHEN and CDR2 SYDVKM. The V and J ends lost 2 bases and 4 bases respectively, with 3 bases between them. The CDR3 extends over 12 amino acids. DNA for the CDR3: TGTGCCAGCAGTTTACAATACAATGAGCAGTTCTTC. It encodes CASSLQYNEQFF.

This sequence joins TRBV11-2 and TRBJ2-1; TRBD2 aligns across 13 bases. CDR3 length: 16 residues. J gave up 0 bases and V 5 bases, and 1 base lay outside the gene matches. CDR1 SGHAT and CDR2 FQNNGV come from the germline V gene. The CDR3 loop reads CASSRTSGGSYNEQFF. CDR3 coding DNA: TGTGCCAGCAGCCGGACTAGCGGGGGCTCCTACAATGAGCAGTTCTTC.

CDR3 DNA sequence: TGTGCCACCATAGCGGGGGCCGTGAACACCGGGGAGCTGTTTTTT. It encodes CATIAGAVNTGELFF. This sequence joins TRBV11-2 and TRBJ2-2; TRBD2 matches at 9 bases. Germline V gene lookup returns CDR1 SGHAT and CDR2 FQNNGV. The J segment lost 1 base and the V segment lost 10 bases, leaving 7 bases of the junction unmatched. The length of the CDR3 is 15 residues. The variable domain in full, completed from reference TRBV11-2 and TRBJ2-2, reads EAGVAQSPRYKIIEKRQSVAFWCNPISGHATLYWYQQILGQGPKLLIQFQNNGVVDDSQLPKDRFSAERLKGVDSTLKIQPAKLEDSAVYLCATIAGAVNTGELFFGEGSRLTVL.

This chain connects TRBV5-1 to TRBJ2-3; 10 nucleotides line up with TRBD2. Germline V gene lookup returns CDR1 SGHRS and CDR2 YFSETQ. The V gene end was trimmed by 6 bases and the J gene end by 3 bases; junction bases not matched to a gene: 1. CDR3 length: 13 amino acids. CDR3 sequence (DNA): TGCGCCAGCACTAGCGGGGGAACAGATACGCAGTATTTT. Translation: CASTSGGTDTQYF.

The CDR3 sequence is CASRPTLGATGELFF. As DNA, the CDR3 is TGCGCCAGCAGACCTACATTGGGGGCAACCGGGGAGCTGTTTTTT. The chain has TRBV5-1 and TRBJ2-2; tentative D call: TRBD1 (6 bases). The CDR3 has 15 residues. Germline V gene lookup returns CDR1 SGHRS and CDR2 YFSETQ. Trimming took 5 bases from V and 5 from J, leaving 16 bases between them.

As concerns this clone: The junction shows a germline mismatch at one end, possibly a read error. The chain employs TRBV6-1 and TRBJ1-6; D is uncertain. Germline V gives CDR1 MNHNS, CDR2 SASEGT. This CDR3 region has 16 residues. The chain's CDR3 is CASSDPRWSYNSPLHF. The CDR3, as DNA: TGTGCCAGCAGTGATCCTCGATGGTCCTATAATTCCCCCCTCCACTTT.

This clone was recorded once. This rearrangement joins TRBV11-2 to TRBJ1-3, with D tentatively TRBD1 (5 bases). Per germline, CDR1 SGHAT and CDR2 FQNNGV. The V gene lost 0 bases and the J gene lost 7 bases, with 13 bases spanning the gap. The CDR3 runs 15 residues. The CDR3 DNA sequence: TGTGCCAGCAGCTTAGATAGGCAGGGATGGAACACCATATATTTT. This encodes CASSLDRQGWNTIYF.

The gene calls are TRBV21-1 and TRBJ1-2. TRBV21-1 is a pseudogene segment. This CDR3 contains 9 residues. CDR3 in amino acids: CASLRVTPF. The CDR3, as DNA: TGTGCCAGCCTGAGGGTAACGCCATTC.

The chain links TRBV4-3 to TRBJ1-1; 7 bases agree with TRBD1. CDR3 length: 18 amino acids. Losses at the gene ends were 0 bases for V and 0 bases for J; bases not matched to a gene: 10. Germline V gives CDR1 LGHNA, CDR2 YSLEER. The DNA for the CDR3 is TGCGCCAGCAGCCAAGATGTCGGGGACAGTCTCATGAACACTGAAGCTTTCTTT. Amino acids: CASSQDVGDSLMNTEAFF.

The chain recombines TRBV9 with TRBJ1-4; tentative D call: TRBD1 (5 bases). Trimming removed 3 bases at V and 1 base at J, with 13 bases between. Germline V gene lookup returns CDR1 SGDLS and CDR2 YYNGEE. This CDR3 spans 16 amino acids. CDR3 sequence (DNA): TGTGCCAGCAGCGCAGGCCGGGGGGTAACTAATGAAAAACTGTTTTTT. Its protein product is CASSAGRGVTNEKLFF.